The 10 T cell receptor beta chains presented below share a single source sample, sequenced in a study of OX40 agonist ivuxolimab in advanced cancers. Sequencing used immunoSEQ multiplex PCR; TCRdb keeps in-frame clones, though not all of them. The sample has roughly 50,000 clones, 80% to 85% seen once. The sample here was CD4+ or CD8+ T cells sorted from blood, taken in a trial of the OX40 agonist ivuxolimab. All receptors come from an adult with an advanced solid tumor such as melanoma, head and neck, liver or kidney cancer.

This chain joins TRBV5-4 and TRBJ2-3, with D possibly being TRBD1 or TRBD2 (6 bases each). This CDR3 has 16 residues. Trimming left V 2 bases short and J 4 bases short, with 17 bases between. From germline, CDR1 is SGHNT and CDR2 YYREEE (reference sequence). CDR3 loop: CASSFGGPEVADTQYF. DNA of the CDR3: TGTGCCAGCAGCTTTGGGGGGCCTGAGGTCGCAGATACGCAGTATTTT.

The V gene is TRBV5-1, the J gene TRBJ2-1, with D tentatively TRBD1 or TRBD2 (5 bases each). CDR3 length equals 15 residues. Germline V gene lookup returns CDR1 SGHRS and CDR2 YFSETQ. Deletions cut 9 bases from V and 1 base from J, with 17 bases between. The CDR3: CANGTYLGSYNEQFF. In DNA form, the CDR3 reads TGCGCCAACGGGACCTATCTTGGGTCCTACAATGAGCAGTTCTTC.

V gene TRBV19 combines with J gene TRBJ2-5; D gene uncertain. The V end lost 4 bases, the J end lost 5 bases, and 5 bases lay between the germline ends. CDR3 length: 11 residues. Per germline, CDR1 LNHDA and CDR2 SQIVND (reference sequence). The CDR3 sequence is CASSTGETQYF. The CDR3 DNA reads as TGTGCCAGTAGTACTGGGGAGACCCAGTACTTC.

The table lists this clone with a count of one. The chain has TRBV19 and TRBJ1-2, with TRBD1 identical over 11 bases. From germline, CDR1 is LNHDA and CDR2 SQIVND (reference sequence). There are 15 residues in the CDR3. The V gene end was trimmed by 4 bases and the J gene end by 4 bases; junction bases not matched to a gene: 5. This CDR3 reads CASSTRDRGFYGYTF. The CDR3 nucleotides are TGTGCCAGTAGTACTCGGGACAGGGGGTTCTATGGCTACACCTTC.

The chain couples TRBV6-1 to TRBJ2-7; 7 positions match TRBD2. Germline assignment: CDR1 MNHNS and CDR2 SASEGT. Trimming removed 6 bases from V and 5 bases from J; junction bases left unmatched: 7. The length of the CDR3 is 13 residues. The CDR3 coding sequence is TGTGCCAGCAGAACCGGGGGGAGCGACGAGCAGTACGTC. It codes for CASRTGGSDEQYV.

This clone was seen once. J is TRBJ1-2 and V is TRBV19, with D unclear. Trimming left V 5 bases short and J 3 bases short, with 7 bases between. Germline CDR1 LNHDA, CDR2 SQIVND (reference sequence). The CDR3 runs to 12 residues. DNA of the CDR3: TGTGCCAGTAGTCCCCCCCACTATGGCTACACCTTC. Translation gives CASSPPHYGYTF.

Only a few counts were recorded for this clone. CDR3 DNA: TGTGCCAGCAGTGTATCTAGCGGGGGGGCATCCTACAATGAGCAGTTCTTC. Translated, it gives CASSVSSGGASYNEQFF. This chain connects TRBV2 to TRBJ2-1, with 12 bases identical to TRBD2. V gave up 4 bases and J gave up 1 base; unmatched junction bases: 5. There are 17 residues in the CDR3. Germline CDR1 and CDR2: SNHLY and FYNNEI. The variable domain in full, completed from reference TRBV2 and TRBJ2-1, reads EPEVTQTPSHQVTQMGQEVILRCVPISNHLYFYWYRQILGQKVEFLVSFYNNEISEKSEIFDDQFSVERPDGSNFTLKIRSTKLEDSAMYFCASSVSSGGASYNEQFFGPGTRLTVL.

This chain links TRBV9 with TRBJ2-1, with D possibly matching TRBD1 (6 bases). The V and J ends lost 4 bases and 4 bases respectively, with 21 bases between them. This CDR3 is 17 amino acids long. Germline V gives CDR1 SGDLS, CDR2 YYNGEE. CDR3 in DNA: TGTGCCAGCAGCCCCCAGACAGGACCTGCCTCGTACAATGAGCAGTTCTTC. It encodes CASSPQTGPASYNEQFF.

The gene calls are TRBV2 and TRBJ2-7; 7 nucleotides match TRBD1. Germline-derived CDR1 and CDR2 are SNHLY and FYNNEI. The length of the CDR3 is 15 residues. V lost 6 bases and J lost 3; bases outside the gene matches: 11. The CDR3 nucleotides read TGTGCCAGCAGGGTTCGGGACAGTTTGATCTACGAGCAGTACGTC. This translates into CASRVRDSLIYEQYV.

The V call is TRBV27, the J call TRBJ1-2; D remains ambiguous. The CDR3 is 13 amino acids. Per the germline V gene, CDR1 is MNHEY and CDR2 is SMNVEV (reference sequence). Trimming shortened V by 3 bases and J by 4 bases, and 9 bases separated the two germline ends. The DNA for the CDR3 is TGTGCCAGCAGTTTTAACCAGCGCTATGGCTACACCTTC. Translation: CASSFNQRYGYTF.